This T cell receptor (beta chain) was profiled in a study of type 1 and type 2 diabetes patients. PCR was run on genomic DNA. Multiplex PCR with 30 forward and 13 reverse primers amplified the TCR beta CDR3. TCRdb called the multiplex PCR reads again in MiXCR, with one record for every CDR3 protein. The sample gives more than 250,000 distinct CDR3 sequences, roughly 50% of which show up once; about 13% is in the top ten. Note on this clonotype: Its specificity is not known.

Study-level findings and limits: Age and gender were not matched between study groups. Type 2 diabetes patients had few highly-expanded CD4+ clones, median one.

Trimming removed 0 bases at V and 4 bases at J, with 10 bases between. Per germline, CDR1 MNHNY and CDR2 SVGAGI (reference sequence). The CDR3 length is 14 residues. The chain employs TRBV6-6 and TRBJ2-7; no clear D gene. The receptor was derived from a man between 18 and 29 years old with type 2 diabetes. Sequenced input: peripheral blood mononuclear cells (PBMCs). CDR3 sequence: CASSYSRVEYEQYF. The CDR3 DNA is TGTGCCAGCAGTTACTCAAGGGTTGAGTACGAGCAGTACTTC.